Listed below are T cell receptor beta chains from one sample, sequenced in a study of regulatory T cells in long-lasting Graves disease. TCRdb reanalysed the multiplex PCR reads using MiXCR and keeps one entry per CDR3 protein. This sample carries roughly 430,000 distinct CDR3 sequences, over 15% of them seen once, and the ten largest clones take about 10%. These sequences were also reported in another study, on T cells in Graves' hyperthyroidism and ophthalmopathy.

Sequenced here: peripheral blood mononuclear cells (PBMCs), sampled at new diagnosis, from a patient treated with antithyroid drugs. The receptor set was obtained from a woman between 25 and 40 years old with Graves disease. The CDR3 runs from the conserved cysteine through the conserved F or W. Fields, in order: D gene, V gene, CDR3 protein. The D gene is left open where the match is weak.

-,TRBV11-2,CASSLEAGVGNEQFF
-,TRBV5-1,CASSTEGNIQYF
-,TRBV29-1,CSFEWTAEAFF
-,TRBV2,CASGRGYGDNEQFF
-,TRBV6-5,CASSYGTRGEAFF
-,TRBV7-8,CASSSRDGNQPQHF
TRBD1,TRBV12-3/TRBV12-4,CASSPAGTGNTEAFF
-,TRBV18,CASSPFDHYEQYF
TRBD1,TRBV12-3/TRBV12-4,CASSLAGQGHTEAFF
TRBD2,TRBV5-1,CASSLAGAGAYNEQFF
TRBD2,TRBV12-3/TRBV12-4,CASSSSSGRYEQYF
-,TRBV7-3,CASSDPSVDTQYF
-,TRBV20-1,CSARRDGGAYEQYF
TRBD2,TRBV5-5,CASSYLVAGKLGEQFF
-,TRBV20-1,CSARDRVRVGGNTIYF
TRBD1,TRBV13,CASSSQGTGYGYTF
TRBD1,TRBV27,CASSSGGVTTEAFF
-,TRBV27,CASRDGAGYYNSPLHF
TRBD2,TRBV5-1,CASSGTGTSGSGSSYNEQFF
-,TRBV28,CASANVQPQHF
-,TRBV28,CASSPARLSTDTQYF
-,TRBV28,CASSFGMKYNEQLF
-,TRBV28,CASSFSDMQYF
TRBD1,TRBV20-1,CSATPGQGSPQHF
TRBD2,TRBV10-3,CAISESGLAGVGGAGELFF
-,TRBV12-3/TRBV12-4,CASSLWGMSAEAFF
-,TRBV10-2,CASSEEGDTQYF
TRBD2,TRBV28,CASSSLGTGRVCEQYF
-,TRBV7-9,CASSLALRGVRPWTGELFF
TRBD2,TRBV7-6,CASSTGGVEQFF
-,TRBV5-1,CASTTAQPGRNEQFF
TRBD1,TRBV30,CAWGSWDRGVGNEQFF
-,TRBV28,CASWDPPRYGYTF
TRBD2,TRBV5-1,CASSLAEREGREQFF
-,TRBV5-1,CASSLGYSYEQYF
-,TRBV7-2,CASTLMAHPSTDTQYF
-,TRBV28,CASSPPLGADQPQHF